Each of the 12 T cell receptor beta chains below was sequenced from the same sample in a study of T cells in Graves' hyperthyroidism and ophthalmopathy. Template material for amplifying TCR beta CDR3 regions consisted of RNA transcripts. Primed by the HTBI set, a first-round RT-PCR was run on the TCR CDR3. TCRdb reanalysed the multiplex PCR reads using MiXCR and keeps one entry per CDR3 protein. The sample has 250,000 to 350,000 distinct CDR3 sequences, about 20% seen once; the top ten hold roughly 60%. Sample: blood. The origin of the receptors is a man aged 25 to 45 with Graves' ophthalmopathy.

In this sample, this clonotype turned up many times. This sequence joins TRBV12-3 or TRBV12-4 and TRBJ1-1; 8 bases are shared with TRBD1. CDR3 size: 14 residues. J was trimmed by 4 bases and V by 7 bases; bases with no gene match: 8. CDR3 DNA: TGTGCCAGCACCTCGGACAGGGAGCCCACTGAAGCTTTCTTT. Translating gives CASTSDREPTEAFF.

J is TRBJ2-3 and V is TRBV9; TRBD2 matches at 8 bases. The CDR3 has 15 amino acids. Germline lookup yields CDR1 SGDLS and CDR2 YYNGEE. V lost 0 bases to trimming and J lost 3 bases; unmatched junction nucleotides: 3. The CDR3 nucleotides read TGTGCCAGCAGCGTAGACTCTAGCGGGACAGATACGCAGTATTTT. Its translation: CASSVDSSGTDTQYF.

Of note for this clonotype: A read error may be the cause here, since a much bigger clone is one base away. This chain connects TRBV7-2 to TRBJ1-1; the D gene is possibly TRBD1 (6 bases). Germline V gene lookup returns CDR1 SGHTA and CDR2 FQGNSA. The CDR3 contains 13 residues. V lost 2 bases, J lost 7 bases, and 11 bases lay in between. CDR3 nucleotide sequence: TGTGCCAGCAGCTTATTAGAGGGGGGTGAAGCTTTCTTT. Amino acids: CASSLLEGGEAFF.

In its sample, this clonotype was seen many times. The V and J genes are TRBV6-1 and TRBJ2-7; D is unresolved. Trimming took 6 bases from V and 2 from J, leaving 5 bases between them. CDR1 and CDR2 from the germline V gene are MNHNS and SASEGT. The CDR3 contains 11 residues. The CDR3 loop is CASRLTYEQYF. In DNA form, the CDR3 reads TGTGCCAGCAGGTTGACCTACGAGCAGTACTTC.

This clonotype was seen more than once but under ten times. The chain recombines TRBV20-1 with TRBJ2-7, with 8 nucleotides matching TRBD1. The CDR3 sequence is 14 residues long. Germline V gives CDR1 DFQATT, CDR2 SNEGSKA (reference sequence). The junction had 9 bases not matched to a gene; V was cut back by 5 bases and J by 3 bases. The CDR3 is CSAPSRTGSYEQYF. The DNA for the CDR3 is TGCAGTGCTCCATCCCGGACAGGGAGCTACGAGCAGTACTTC.

In this sample, this clonotype turned up many times. This rearrangement joins TRBV11-2 to TRBJ2-7, with 7 bases matching TRBD1. There are 14 residues in the CDR3. Germline lookup yields CDR1 SGHAT and CDR2 FQNNGV. The trim removed 5 bases at V and 3 bases at J, leaving 7 bases unmatched. This CDR3 reads CASSLRDRHYEQYF. Here the CDR3 DNA reads TGTGCCAGCAGCCTCCGGGACAGACACTACGAGCAGTACTTC.

At least ten counts were recorded for this clonotype. The J gene is TRBJ2-7, the V gene TRBV28; 10 nucleotides align to TRBD2. This CDR3 is built from 17 residues. V trimming: 7 bases; J trimming: 1 base; junction bases outside the gene matches: 13. Looked up from germline, CDR1 is MDHEN and CDR2 is SYDVKM. CDR3 bases: TGTGCCAGCATGGGCGGAGCGGGAGGGCCGAAGTCCTACGAGCAGTACTTC. This translates into CASMGGAGGPKSYEQYF.

In its sample, this clonotype was seen a few times. The chain is built from TRBV7-8 and TRBJ2-1, with D possibly being TRBD2 (6 bases). V was pared by 5 bases and J by 8 bases, with 19 bases between. The CDR3 spans 15 residues. Germline values: CDR1 SGHVS, CDR2 FQNEAQ. CDR3 amino acids: CASSESLPGEDEQFF. In nucleotides, the CDR3 is TGTGCCAGCAGCGAAAGCCTACCCGGGGAGGATGAGCAGTTCTTC.

This clonotype was counted a few times. The chain carries TRBV27 and TRBJ1-1; 10 positions agree with TRBD1. CDR3 length: 16 amino acids. V was clipped by 2 bases and J by 5 bases; unmatched bases: 8. Per the germline V gene, CDR1 is MNHEY and CDR2 is SMNVEV (reference sequence). In nucleotides, the CDR3 is TGTGCCAGCAGTTTACGGCCGGGACAGGGGAGGACTGAAGCTTTCTTT. Amino acid sequence: CASSLRPGQGRTEAFF.

This clonotype was observed at least ten times. The chain combines TRBV18 with TRBJ2-3, with a weak D call TRBD2 (6 bases). This CDR3 spans 15 amino acids. CDR1 and CDR2 (germline): KGHSH, LQKENI. V shed 5 bases and J shed 0 bases, with 12 bases lying between them. The CDR3, as DNA: TGTGCCAGCTCAGCGGACTATCTTAGCACAGATACGCAGTATTTT. Protein product: CASSADYLSTDTQYF.

The chain has TRBV5-5 and TRBJ2-1; 12 bases line up with TRBD2. V shed 5 bases, J shed 4 bases, and the junction held 4 bases outside the gene matches. The germline gives CDR1 SGHKS, CDR2 YYEKEE (reference sequence). This CDR3 region has 15 residues. Here the CDR3 DNA reads TGTGCCAGCAGGATACTAGCGGGGGGTTACAATGAGCAGTTCTTC. It encodes CASRILAGGYNEQFF.

The chain recombines TRBV19 with TRBJ2-1, with D perhaps matching TRBD1 (5 bases). This CDR3 has 15 amino acids. V was shortened by 1 base and J by 4 bases, with 11 bases between the two germline ends. Germline CDR1 and CDR2: LNHDA and SQIVND (reference sequence). The CDR3 coding sequence is TGTGCCAGTAGTATAGGGACAAACTTATACAATGAGCAGTTCTTC. Translation gives CASSIGTNLYNEQFF.